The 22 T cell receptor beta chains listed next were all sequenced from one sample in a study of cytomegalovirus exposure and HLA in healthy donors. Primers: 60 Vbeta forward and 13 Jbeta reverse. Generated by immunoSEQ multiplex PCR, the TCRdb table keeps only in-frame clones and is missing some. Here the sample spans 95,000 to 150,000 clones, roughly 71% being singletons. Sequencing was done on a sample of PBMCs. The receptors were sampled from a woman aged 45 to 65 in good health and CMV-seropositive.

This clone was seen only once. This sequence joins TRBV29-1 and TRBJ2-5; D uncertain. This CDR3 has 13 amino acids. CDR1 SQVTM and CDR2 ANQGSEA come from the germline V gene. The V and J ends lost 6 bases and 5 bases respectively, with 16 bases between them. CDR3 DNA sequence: TGCAGCGTGGGCAGGTTTGGCTCGGAGACCCAGTACTTC. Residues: CSVGRFGSETQYF.

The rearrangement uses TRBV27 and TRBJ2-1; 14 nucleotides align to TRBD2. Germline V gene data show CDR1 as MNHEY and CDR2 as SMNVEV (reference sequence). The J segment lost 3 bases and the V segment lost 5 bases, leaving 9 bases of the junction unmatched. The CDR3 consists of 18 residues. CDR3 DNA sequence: TGTGCCAGCAGTCCGAAACCGGGACTAGCGGGGGTCTACAATGAGCAGTTCTTC. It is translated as CASSPKPGLAGVYNEQFF.

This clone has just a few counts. DNA for the CDR3: TGTGCCAGCAGTGAGGTACGGTCCTACGAGCAGTACTTC. Translated: CASSEVRSYEQYF. The chain carries TRBV6-1 and TRBJ2-7; unclear D gene. Germline assignment: CDR1 MNHNS and CDR2 SASEGT. CDR3 length: 13 amino acids. V was pared by 3 bases and J by 1 base, with 7 bases between.

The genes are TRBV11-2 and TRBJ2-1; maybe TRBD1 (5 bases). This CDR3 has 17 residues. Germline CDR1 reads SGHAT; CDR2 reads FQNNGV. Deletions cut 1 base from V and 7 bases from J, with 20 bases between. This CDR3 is CASSLVPRAPLINEQFF. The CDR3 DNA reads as TGTGCCAGCAGCTTAGTCCCCAGGGCTCCCCTGATTAATGAGCAGTTCTTC.

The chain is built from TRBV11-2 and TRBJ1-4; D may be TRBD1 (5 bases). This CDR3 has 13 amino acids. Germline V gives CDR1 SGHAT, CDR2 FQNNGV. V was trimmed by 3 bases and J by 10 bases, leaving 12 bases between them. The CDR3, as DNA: TGTGCCAGCAGCTTTCTCCAGGGTGGAAAACTGTTTTTT. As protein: CASSFLQGGKLFF.

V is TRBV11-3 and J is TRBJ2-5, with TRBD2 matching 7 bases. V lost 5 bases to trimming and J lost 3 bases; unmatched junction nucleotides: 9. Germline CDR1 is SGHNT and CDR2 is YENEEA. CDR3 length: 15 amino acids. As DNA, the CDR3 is TGTGCCAGCAGCCGAGGGACTAAGAGGGAAGAGACCCAGTACTTC. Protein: CASSRGTKREETQYF.

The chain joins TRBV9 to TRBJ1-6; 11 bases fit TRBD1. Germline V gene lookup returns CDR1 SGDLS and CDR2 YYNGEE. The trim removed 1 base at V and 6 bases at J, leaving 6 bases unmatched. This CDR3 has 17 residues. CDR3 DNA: TGTGCCAGCAGCGTACACCCCGGGACAGGGGGTAATTCACCCCTCCACTTT. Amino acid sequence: CASSVHPGTGGNSPLHF. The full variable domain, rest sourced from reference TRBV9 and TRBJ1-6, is DSGVTQTPKHLITATGQRVTLRCSPRSGDLSVYWYQQSLDQGLQFLIQYYNGEERAKGNILERFSAQQFPDLHSELNLSSLELGDSALYFCASSVHPGTGGNSPLHFGNGTRLTVT.

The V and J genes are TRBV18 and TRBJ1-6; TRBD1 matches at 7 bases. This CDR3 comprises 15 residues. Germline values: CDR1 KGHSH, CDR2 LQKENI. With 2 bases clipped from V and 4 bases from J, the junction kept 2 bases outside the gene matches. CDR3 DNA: TGTGCCAGCTCACCATTGACAGGGTATAATTCACCCCTCCACTTT. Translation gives CASSPLTGYNSPLHF.

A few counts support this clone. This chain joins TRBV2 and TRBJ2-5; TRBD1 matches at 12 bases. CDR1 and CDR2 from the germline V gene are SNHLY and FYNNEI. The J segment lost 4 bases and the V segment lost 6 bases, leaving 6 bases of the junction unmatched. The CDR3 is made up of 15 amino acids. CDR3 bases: TGTGCCAGCAGGGGGGGGACAGGGGGCAGAGAGACCCAGTACTTC. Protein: CASRGGTGGRETQYF.

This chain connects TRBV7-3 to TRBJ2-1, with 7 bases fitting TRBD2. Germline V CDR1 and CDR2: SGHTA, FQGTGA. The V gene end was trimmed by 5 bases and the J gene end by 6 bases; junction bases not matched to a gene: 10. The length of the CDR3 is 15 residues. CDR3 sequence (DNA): TGTGCCAGCAGCCGGACTAGAACAGAACCCAATGAGCAGTTCTTC. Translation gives CASSRTRTEPNEQFF.

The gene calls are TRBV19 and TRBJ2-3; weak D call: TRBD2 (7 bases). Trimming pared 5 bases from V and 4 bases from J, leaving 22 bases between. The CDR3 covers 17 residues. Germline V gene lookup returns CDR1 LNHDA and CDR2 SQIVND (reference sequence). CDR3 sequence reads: CASSLAVHGGLADTQYF. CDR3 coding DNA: TGTGCCAGTAGTTTGGCGGTACACGGGGGGCTCGCAGATACGCAGTATTTT.

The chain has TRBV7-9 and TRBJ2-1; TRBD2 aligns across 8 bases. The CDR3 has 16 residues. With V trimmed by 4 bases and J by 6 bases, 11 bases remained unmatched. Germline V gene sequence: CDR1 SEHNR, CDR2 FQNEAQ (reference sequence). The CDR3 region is CASSSPRRGEGNEQFF. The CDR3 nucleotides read TGTGCCAGCAGCTCCCCTAGGCGGGGGGAGGGCAATGAGCAGTTCTTC.

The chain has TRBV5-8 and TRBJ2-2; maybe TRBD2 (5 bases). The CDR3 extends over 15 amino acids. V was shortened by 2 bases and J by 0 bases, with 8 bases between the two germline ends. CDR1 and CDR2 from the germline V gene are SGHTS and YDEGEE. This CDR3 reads CASSFPGTNTGELFF. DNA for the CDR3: TGTGCCAGCAGCTTTCCGGGAACGAACACCGGGGAGCTGTTTTTT.

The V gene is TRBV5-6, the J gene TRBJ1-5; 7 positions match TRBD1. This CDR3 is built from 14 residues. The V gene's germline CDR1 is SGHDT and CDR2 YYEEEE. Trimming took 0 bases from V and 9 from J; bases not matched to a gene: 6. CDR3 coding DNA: TGTGCCAGCAGCTTGGCGGCAGGGGGAGGGCCCCAGCATTTT. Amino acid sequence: CASSLAAGGGPQHF. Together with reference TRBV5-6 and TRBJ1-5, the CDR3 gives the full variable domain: DAGVTQSPTHLIKTRGQQVTLRCSPKSGHDTVSWYQQALGQGPQFIFQYYEEEERQRGNFPDRFSGHQFPNYSSELNVNALLLGDSALYLCASSLAAGGGPQHFGDGTRLSIL.

DNA for the CDR3: TGTGCCAGCAGTTTAAGGACTAGCGGGGGGAAAGAGACCCAGTACTTC. As protein: CASSLRTSGGKETQYF. V and J are TRBV28 and TRBJ2-5, with 14 bases fitting TRBD2. Germline CDR1 is MDHEN and CDR2 is SYDVKM. The CDR3 totals 16 residues. V dropped 2 bases and J dropped 3; count of bases not matched to a gene: 2.

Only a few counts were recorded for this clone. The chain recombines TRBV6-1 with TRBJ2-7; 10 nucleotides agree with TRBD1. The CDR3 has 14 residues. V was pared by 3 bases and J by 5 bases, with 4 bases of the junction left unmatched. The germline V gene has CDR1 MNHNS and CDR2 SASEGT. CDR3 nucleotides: TGTGCCAGCAGTGATCCCGGGACAGGGGACGAGCAGTACTTC. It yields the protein CASSDPGTGDEQYF.

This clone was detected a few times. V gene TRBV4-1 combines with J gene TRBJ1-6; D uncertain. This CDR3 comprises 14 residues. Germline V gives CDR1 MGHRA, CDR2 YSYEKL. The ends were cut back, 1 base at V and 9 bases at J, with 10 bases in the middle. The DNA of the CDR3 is TGCGCCAGCAGCCAAGTCTATGAGGGTTCACCCCTCCACTTT. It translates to CASSQVYEGSPLHF.

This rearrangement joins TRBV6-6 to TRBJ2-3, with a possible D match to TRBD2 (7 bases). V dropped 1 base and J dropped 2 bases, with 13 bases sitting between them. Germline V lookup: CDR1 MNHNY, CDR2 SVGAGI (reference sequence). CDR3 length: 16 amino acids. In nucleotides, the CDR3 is TGTGCCAGCAGTTACTGGGGCGGGGGCCTCACAGATACGCAGTATTTT. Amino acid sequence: CASSYWGGGLTDTQYF.

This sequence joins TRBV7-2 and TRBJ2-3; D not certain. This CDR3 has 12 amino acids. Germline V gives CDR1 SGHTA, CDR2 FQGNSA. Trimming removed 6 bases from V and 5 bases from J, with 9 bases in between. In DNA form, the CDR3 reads TGTGCCAGCAGGCCACAAAAAGATACGCAGTATTTT. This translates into CASRPQKDTQYF.

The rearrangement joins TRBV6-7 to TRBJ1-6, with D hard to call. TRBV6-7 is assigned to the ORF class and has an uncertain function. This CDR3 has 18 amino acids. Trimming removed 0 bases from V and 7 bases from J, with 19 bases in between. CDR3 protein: CASSYSTVEGAQNSPLHF. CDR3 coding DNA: TGTGCCAGCAGTTACTCGACCGTTGAGGGAGCTCAAAATTCACCCCTCCACTTT.

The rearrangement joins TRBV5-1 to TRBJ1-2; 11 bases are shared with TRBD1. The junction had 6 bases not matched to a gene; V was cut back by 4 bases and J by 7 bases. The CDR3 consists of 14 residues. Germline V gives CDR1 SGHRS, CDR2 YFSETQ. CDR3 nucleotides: TGCGCCAGCAGCCACCGGGACAGGGGGTCTGGCTACACCTTC. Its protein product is CASSHRDRGSGYTF.

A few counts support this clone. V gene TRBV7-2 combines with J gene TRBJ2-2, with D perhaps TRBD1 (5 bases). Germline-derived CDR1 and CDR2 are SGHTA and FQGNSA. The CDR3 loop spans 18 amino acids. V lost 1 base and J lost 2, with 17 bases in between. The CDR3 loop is CASSLGIGARGNTGELFF. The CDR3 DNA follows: TGTGCCAGCAGCTTAGGAATAGGGGCCCGAGGCAACACCGGGGAGCTGTTTTTT.